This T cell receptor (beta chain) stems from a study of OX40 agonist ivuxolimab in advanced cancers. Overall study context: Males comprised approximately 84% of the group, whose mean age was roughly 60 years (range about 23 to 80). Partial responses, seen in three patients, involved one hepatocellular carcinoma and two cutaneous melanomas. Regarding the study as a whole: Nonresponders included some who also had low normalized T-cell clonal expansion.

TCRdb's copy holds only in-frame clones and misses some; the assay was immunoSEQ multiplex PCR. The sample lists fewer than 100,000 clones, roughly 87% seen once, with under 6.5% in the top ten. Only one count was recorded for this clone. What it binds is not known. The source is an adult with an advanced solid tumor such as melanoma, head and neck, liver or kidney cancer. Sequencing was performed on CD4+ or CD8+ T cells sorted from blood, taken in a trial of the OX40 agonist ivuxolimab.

The CDR3 nucleotides are TGTGCCAGCAGGAGCGGATCGGATACGCAGTATTTT. This gives the protein CASRSGSDTQYF. The rearrangement joins TRBV27 to TRBJ2-3, with a possible D match to TRBD2 (5 bases). Per germline, CDR1 MNHEY and CDR2 SMNVEV (reference sequence). This CDR3 has 12 amino acids. The V end lost 6 bases, the J end lost 6 bases, and 10 bases lay between the germline ends.